This T cell receptor (beta chain) came from a study of coeliac disease. Across the study: Coeliac patients had newly diagnosed active disease, refractory type I disease, or gluten-free diet control.

Sequencing used immunoSEQ multiplex PCR; TCRdb keeps in-frame clones, though not all of them. This sample has more than 4,500 clones, with roughly 71% found just once. With regard to this clone: Its antigen is unidentified.

From germline, CDR1 is SGHDT and CDR2 YYEEEE. CDR3 length equals 16 residues. J gave up 5 bases and V 3 bases, and 11 bases lay outside the gene matches. Study-wide findings and caveats: Published gliadin-specific TRB sequences appeared in about 55% of the 18 coeliac samples, 1 of 6 controls. Largely private TRB repertoires meant most sequences were sample-unique.

This clonotype was obtained from a woman aged 40 to 50. Input material: lymphocytes from the gut lamina propria. The chain joins TRBV5-6 to TRBJ1-2; 9 bases line up with TRBD1. The CDR3 bases are TGTGCCAGCAGCTCAGGGTGGGACAGGGCTCTTTATGGCTACACCTTC. Translation gives CASSSGWDRALYGYTF.